These 3 T cell receptor beta chains share one sample of origin, sequenced in a study of shared clonotypes between healthy human individuals. Using immunoSEQ multiplex PCR, the repertoire was profiled, and TCRdb retains in-frame clones only, with some absent. This repertoire shows 450,000 or so clones, roughly 80% found once; its top ten account for about 12%. Sequenced sample: PBMCs. These TCRs come from a woman aged 40 to 49 in good health. Some clones in this sample may be carry-over from other donors' samples.

The count of this clone is one. V usage is TRBV28 and J usage is TRBJ2-1; 9 nucleotides line up with TRBD1. The V gene's germline CDR1 is MDHEN and CDR2 SYDVKM. This CDR3 has 13 residues. The V gene end was trimmed by 3 bases and the J gene end by 7 bases; junction bases not matched to a gene: 1. In DNA form, the CDR3 reads TGTGCCAGCAGTTTCGGGACAGGGAATGAGCAGTTCTTC. Translated, it gives CASSFGTGNEQFF.

The chain is built from TRBV15 and TRBJ2-5, with D tentatively TRBD2 (6 bases). The V end lost 0 bases, the J end lost 3 bases, and 14 bases lay between the germline ends. There are 16 residues in the CDR3. The germline gives CDR1 LNHNV, CDR2 YYDKDF (reference sequence). CDR3 sequence reads: CATSREKEGPKETQYF. DNA for the CDR3: TGTGCCACCAGCAGAGAAAAGGAGGGACCAAAAGAGACCCAGTACTTC.

V and J are TRBV10-2 and TRBJ2-3; TRBD2 aligns across 7 bases. There are 17 residues in the CDR3. Unmatched junction bases numbered 13, after V lost 6 bases and J lost 1 base. Germline V CDR1 and CDR2: WSHSY, SAAADI. For the CDR3, the DNA is TGCGCCAGCAGGGATCCGGGGAGGGACCCCGGCACAGATACGCAGTATTTT. It codes for CASRDPGRDPGTDTQYF.